This T cell receptor beta chain was recovered during a study of blood T cell dynamics during melanoma immunotherapy. Study summary: First-line therapy was either pembrolizumab or nivolumab with ipilimumab for metastatic melanoma.

The time point was: week 3, after first cycle of checkpoint inhibitor. V was cut by 4 bases and J by 0 bases, with 13 bases left in between. Germline V gene sequence: CDR1 SGHTA, CDR2 FQGNSA. This CDR3 comprises 16 residues. DNA loading was fixed at about 0.35 ug for all bulk PBMC samples. Repertoires were generated with immunoSEQ multiplex PCR, while TCRdb's copy carries only in-frame clones and drops some. Here the sample spans around 10,000 clones, around 87% being singletons. In the case of this clone: Its antigen is unknown.

Study-level results: The study could not tell melanoma-specific clones from general immune activation.

The sequence derives from a human donor with melanoma. The chain carries TRBV7-2 and TRBJ1-3, with D uncertain. The sequences come from blood, collected from a patient treated with checkpoint blockade. The CDR3: CASSSQRVSSGNTIYF. DNA of the CDR3: TGTGCCAGCAGCTCCCAACGAGTGAGCTCTGGAAACACCATATATTTT. Full variable domain (missing parts from reference TRBV7-2 and TRBJ1-3): GAGVSQSPSNKVTEKGKDVELRCDPISGHTALYWYRQSLGQGLEFLIYFQGNSAPDKSGLPSDRFSAERTGGSVSTLTIQRTQQEDSAVYLCASSSQRVSSGNTIYFGEGSWLTVV.